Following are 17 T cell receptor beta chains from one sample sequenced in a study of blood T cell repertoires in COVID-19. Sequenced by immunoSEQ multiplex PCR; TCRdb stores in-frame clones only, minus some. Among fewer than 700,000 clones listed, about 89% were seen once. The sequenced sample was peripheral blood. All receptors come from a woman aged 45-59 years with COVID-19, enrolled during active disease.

CDR3 DNA: TGTGCCAGCAGTCTACTGGGACAGGGCTATAACTATGGCTACACCTTC. This gives the protein CASSLLGQGYNYGYTF. The genes are TRBV27 and TRBJ1-2; TRBD1 aligns across 9 bases. This CDR3 region has 16 residues. Trimming took 5 bases from V and 1 from J; bases not matched to a gene: 8. Germline CDR1 reads MNHEY; CDR2 reads SMNVEV (reference sequence).

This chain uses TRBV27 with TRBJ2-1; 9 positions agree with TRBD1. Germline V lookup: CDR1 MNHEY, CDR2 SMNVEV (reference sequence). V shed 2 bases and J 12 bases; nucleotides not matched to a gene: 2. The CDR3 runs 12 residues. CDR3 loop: CASSLGTGPQFF. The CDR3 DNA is TGTGCCAGCAGTTTAGGGACAGGGCCGCAGTTCTTC.

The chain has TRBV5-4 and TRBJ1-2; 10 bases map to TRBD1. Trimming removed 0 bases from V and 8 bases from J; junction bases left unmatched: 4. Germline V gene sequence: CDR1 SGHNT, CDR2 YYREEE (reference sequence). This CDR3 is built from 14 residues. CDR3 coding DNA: TGTGCCAGCAGCTTGGGACAGGGGGCGAGCGGCTACACCTTC. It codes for CASSLGQGASGYTF.

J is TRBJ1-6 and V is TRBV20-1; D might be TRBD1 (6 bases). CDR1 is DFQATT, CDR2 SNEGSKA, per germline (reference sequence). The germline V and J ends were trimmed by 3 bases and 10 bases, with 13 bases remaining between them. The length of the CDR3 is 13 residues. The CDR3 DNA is TGCAGTGCTAGTCGCCAGGGGAAATCACCCCTCCACTTT. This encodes CSASRQGKSPLHF.

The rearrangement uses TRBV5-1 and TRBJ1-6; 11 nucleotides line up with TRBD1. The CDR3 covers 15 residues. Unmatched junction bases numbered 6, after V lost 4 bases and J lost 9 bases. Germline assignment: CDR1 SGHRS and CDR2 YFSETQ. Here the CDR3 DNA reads TGCGCCAGCAGCGCGGGACAGGGGGGAGGTTCACCCCTCCACTTT. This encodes CASSAGQGGGSPLHF.

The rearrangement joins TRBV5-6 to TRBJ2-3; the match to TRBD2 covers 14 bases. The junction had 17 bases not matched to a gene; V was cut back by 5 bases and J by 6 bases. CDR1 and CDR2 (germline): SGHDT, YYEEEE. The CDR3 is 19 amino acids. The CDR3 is CASRSVGLAGGSFRDTQYF. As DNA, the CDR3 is TGTGCCAGCAGGTCGGTAGGACTAGCGGGGGGCTCCTTCAGGGATACGCAGTATTTT.

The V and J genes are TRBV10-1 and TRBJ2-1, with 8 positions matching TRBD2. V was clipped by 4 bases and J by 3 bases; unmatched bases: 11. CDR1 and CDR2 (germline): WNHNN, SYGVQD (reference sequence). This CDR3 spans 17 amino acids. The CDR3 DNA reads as TGCGCCAGCAGTGGGAAGAGCGGGGGAATGGTCTACAATGAGCAGTTCTTC. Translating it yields CASSGKSGGMVYNEQFF.

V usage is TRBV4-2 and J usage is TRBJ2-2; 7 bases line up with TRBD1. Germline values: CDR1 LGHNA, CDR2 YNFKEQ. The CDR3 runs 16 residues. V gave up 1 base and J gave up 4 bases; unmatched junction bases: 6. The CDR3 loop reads CASSQALTGRTGELFF. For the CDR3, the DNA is TGTGCCAGCAGCCAAGCCCTGACAGGGCGCACCGGGGAGCTGTTTTTT.

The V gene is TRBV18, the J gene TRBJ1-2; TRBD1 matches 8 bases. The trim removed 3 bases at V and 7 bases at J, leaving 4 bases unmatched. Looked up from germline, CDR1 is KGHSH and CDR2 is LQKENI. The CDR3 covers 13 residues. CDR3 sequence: CASSPTGALGYTF. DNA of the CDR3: TGTGCCAGCTCACCGACAGGGGCGCTTGGCTACACCTTC.

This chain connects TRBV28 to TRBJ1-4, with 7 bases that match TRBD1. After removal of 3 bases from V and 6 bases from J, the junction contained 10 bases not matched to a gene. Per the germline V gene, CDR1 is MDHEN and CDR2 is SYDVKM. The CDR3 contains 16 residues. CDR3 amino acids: CASSLPQGVGDEKLFF. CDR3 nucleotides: TGTGCCAGCAGTTTGCCTCAGGGGGTAGGGGATGAAAAACTGTTTTTT.

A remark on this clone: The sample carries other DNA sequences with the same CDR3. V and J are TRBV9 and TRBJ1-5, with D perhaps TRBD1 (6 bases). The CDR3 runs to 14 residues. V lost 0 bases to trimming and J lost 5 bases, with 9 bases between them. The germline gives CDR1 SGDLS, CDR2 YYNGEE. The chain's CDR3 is CASSVGGGDQPQHF. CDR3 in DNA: TGTGCCAGCAGCGTAGGCGGGGGCGATCAGCCCCAGCATTTT. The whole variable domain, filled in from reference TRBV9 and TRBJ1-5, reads DSGVTQTPKHLITATGQRVTLRCSPRSGDLSVYWYQQSLDQGLQFLIQYYNGEERAKGNILERFSAQQFPDLHSELNLSSLELGDSALYFCASSVGGGDQPQHFGDGTRLSIL.

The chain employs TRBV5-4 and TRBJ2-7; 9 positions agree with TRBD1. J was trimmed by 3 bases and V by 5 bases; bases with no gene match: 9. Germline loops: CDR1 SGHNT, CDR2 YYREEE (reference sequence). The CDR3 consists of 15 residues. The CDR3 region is CASRTPGQGNYEQYF. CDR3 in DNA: TGTGCCAGCAGAACTCCGGGACAGGGAAACTACGAGCAGTACTTC.

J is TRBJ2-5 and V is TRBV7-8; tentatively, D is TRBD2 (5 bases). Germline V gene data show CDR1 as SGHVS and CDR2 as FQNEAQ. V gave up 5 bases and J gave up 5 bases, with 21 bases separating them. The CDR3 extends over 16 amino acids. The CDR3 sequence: CASSIRDPSFWETQYF. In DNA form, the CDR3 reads TGTGCCAGCAGCATTCGGGATCCCAGCTTTTGGGAGACCCAGTACTTC.

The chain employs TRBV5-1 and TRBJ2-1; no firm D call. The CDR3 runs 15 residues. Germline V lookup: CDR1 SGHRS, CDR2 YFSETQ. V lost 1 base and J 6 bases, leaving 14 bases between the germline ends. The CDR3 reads CASSLRVPRVNEQFF. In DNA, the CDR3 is TGCGCCAGCAGCTTGCGAGTCCCCCGGGTCAATGAGCAGTTCTTC.

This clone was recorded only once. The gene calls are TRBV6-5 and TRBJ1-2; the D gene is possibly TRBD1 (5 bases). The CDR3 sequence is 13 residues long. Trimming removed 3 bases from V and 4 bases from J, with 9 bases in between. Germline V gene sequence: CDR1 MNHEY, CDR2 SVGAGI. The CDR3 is CASSYWDSYGYTF. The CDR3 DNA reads TGTGCCAGCAGTTATTGGGACTCCTATGGCTACACCTTC.

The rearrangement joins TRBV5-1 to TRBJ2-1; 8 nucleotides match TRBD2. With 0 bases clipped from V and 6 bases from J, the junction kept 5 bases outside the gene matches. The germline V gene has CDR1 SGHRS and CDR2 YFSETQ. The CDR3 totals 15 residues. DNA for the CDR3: TGCGCCAGCAGCTTGGCGGGACTAGGGTCCAATGAGCAGTTCTTC. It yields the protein CASSLAGLGSNEQFF.

CDR3 nucleotides: TGTGCCAGCCGCACAGGGATTGATGGCTACACCTTC. It codes for CASRTGIDGYTF. J is TRBJ1-2 and V is TRBV12-3 or TRBV12-4, with a tentative D call TRBD1 (6 bases). V lost 8 bases and J 6 bases, leaving 13 bases between the germline ends. This CDR3 is 12 amino acids long.